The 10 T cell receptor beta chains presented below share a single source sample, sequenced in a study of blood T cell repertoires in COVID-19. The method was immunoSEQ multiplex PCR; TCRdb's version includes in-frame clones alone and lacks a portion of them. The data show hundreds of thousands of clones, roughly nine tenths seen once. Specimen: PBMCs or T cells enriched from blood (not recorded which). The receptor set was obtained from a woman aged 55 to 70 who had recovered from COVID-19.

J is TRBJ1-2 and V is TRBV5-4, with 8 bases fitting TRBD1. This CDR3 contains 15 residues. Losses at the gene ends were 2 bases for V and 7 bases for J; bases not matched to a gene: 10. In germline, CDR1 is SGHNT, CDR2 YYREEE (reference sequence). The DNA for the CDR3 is TGTGCCAGCAGCTTATCCGGACAGGGAGGACTTGGCTACACCTTC. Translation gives CASSLSGQGGLGYTF.

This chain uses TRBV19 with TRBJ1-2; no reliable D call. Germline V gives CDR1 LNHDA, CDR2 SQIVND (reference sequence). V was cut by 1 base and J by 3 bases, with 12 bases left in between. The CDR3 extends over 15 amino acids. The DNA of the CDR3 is TGTGCCAGTAGTATAGTGGGGAGCAGAGACTATGGCTACACCTTC. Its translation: CASSIVGSRDYGYTF.

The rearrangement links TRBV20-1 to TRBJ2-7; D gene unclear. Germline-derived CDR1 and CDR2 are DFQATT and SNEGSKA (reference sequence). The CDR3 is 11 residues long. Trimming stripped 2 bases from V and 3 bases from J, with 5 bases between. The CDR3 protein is CSARTGYEQYF. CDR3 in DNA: TGCAGTGCTAGAACCGGCTACGAGCAGTACTTC.

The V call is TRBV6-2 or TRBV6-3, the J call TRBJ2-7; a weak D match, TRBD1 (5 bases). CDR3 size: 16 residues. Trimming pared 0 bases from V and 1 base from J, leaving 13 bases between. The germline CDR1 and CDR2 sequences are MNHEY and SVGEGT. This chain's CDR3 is CASSYSNRQGSYEQYV. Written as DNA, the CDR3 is TGTGCCAGCAGTTACTCGAACAGGCAAGGGTCCTACGAGCAGTACGTC.

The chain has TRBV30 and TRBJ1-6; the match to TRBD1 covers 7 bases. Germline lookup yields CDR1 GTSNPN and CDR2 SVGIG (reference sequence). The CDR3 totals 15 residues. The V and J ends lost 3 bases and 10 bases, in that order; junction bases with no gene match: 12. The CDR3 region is CAWRGRQGGESPLHF. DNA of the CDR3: TGTGCCTGGAGGGGACGACAGGGTGGGGAATCACCCCTCCACTTT.

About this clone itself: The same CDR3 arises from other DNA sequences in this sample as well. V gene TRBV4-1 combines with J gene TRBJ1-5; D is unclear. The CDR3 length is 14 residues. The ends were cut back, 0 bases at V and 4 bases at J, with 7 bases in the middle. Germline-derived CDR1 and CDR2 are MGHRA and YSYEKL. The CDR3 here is CASSQDRGNQPQHF. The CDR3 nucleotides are TGCGCCAGCAGCCAAGACCGGGGTAATCAGCCCCAGCATTTT.

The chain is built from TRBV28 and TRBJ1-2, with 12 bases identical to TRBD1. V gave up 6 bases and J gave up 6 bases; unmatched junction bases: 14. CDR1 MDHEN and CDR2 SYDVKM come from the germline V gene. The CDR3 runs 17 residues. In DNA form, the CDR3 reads TGTGCCAGCAGCCCCTTGGGACAGGGGGCACCTAGCGATGGCTACACCTTC. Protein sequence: CASSPLGQGAPSDGYTF.

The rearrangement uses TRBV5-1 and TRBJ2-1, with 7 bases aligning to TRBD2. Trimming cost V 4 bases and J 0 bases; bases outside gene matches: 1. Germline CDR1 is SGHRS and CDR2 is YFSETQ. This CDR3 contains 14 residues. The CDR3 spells CASSGGDSYNEQFF. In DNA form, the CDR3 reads TGCGCCAGCAGCGGGGGGGACTCCTACAATGAGCAGTTCTTC.

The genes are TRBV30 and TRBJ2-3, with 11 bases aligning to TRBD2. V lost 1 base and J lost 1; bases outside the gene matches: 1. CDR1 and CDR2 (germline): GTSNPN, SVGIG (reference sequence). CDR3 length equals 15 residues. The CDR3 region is CAWSATSGGTDTQYF. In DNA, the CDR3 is TGTGCCTGGAGTGCGACTAGCGGGGGCACAGATACGCAGTATTTT.

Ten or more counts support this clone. CDR3 sequence reads: CASISRDRLSYEQYV. In DNA form, the CDR3 reads TGTGCCAGCATCAGTAGGGACAGACTCTCCTACGAGCAGTACGTC. V is TRBV2 and J is TRBJ2-7, with 7 nucleotides matching TRBD1. The CDR3 has 15 amino acids. CDR1 is SNHLY and CDR2 is FYNNEI in the germline V gene. J lost 0 bases, V lost 7 bases, and 9 bases had no gene match.